This TCR beta chain was identified in a study of blood T cell repertoires in COVID-19. Across the study: In each case, the material was cDNA or gDNA derived from T cells, B-cell-depleted T cells, or PBMCs.

The authors' processing: Using reference gene primer amplification, nucleated cell counts were estimated. The assay was immunoSEQ multiplex PCR, and TCRdb's table has in-frame clones only and misses some. The V and J calls and clone size are taken from that table; D and trimming were inferred from the DNA. The table has about 400,000 clones, around 89% seen once. J was trimmed by 5 bases and V by 1 base; bases with no gene match: 6. There are 17 residues in the CDR3. CDR1 is LGHNA and CDR2 is YNFKEQ in the germline V gene. J is TRBJ2-5 and V is TRBV4-2, with 14 nucleotides matching TRBD2. The origin of this receptor is a man aged 35 to 55 with acute or convalescent COVID-19. The sequencing input was peripheral blood. The CDR3 reads CASSQVGTSGSYETQYF. The CDR3 coding sequence is TGTGCCAGCAGCCAAGTCGGGACTAGCGGGAGTTATGAGACCCAGTACTTC.